This TCR beta chain is drawn from a study of MAIT cells during Salmonella Paratyphi A infection (dated 2017 in TCRdb). In terms of the full investigation: A single dose of 1-5x10^3 CFU of S. Paratyphi A strain NVGH308 was ingested by adult volunteers aged 18 to 60. Starting at diagnosis, the diagnosed volunteers took ciprofloxacin 500 mg twice daily for 14 days.

Broad study findings and their caveats: From baseline to mid-infection, the space taken up by over-represented MAIT clonotypes dropped significantly (roughly 0.18 to 0.096), whereas no significant difference was seen post-infection. Compared with healthy controls, diagnosed volunteers had more expansion or contraction among the top five MAIT clonotypes (about 0.5 versus 0.13), a finding that suggests the repertoire is reshaped by infection. MAIT cell TRBV usage was oligoclonal with a preference for TRBV20 and TRBV6, and infection did not appear to change this usage. The availability of volunteer samples limited the sample sizes, but these sizes were considered adequate to detect differences between groups.

What this sample's time point label stands for: after infection, following antibiotic treatment. MAIT cells, defined as Valpha7.2+ CD161+ T cells, were identified and sorted by flow cytometry. Circulating MAIT cell TCRbeta repertoires were profiled longitudinally in about six volunteers in whom enteric fever developed after controlled oral challenge with live Salmonella Paratyphi A. Every diagnosed volunteer provided MAIT cell samples at three timepoints: pre-infection, mid-infection and post-infection. A diagnosis of enteric fever required Paratyphi A bacteremia and/or a persistent fever above 38 degrees C that lasted more than 12 hours. Challenged volunteers were diagnosed with infection sometime between day 4 and day 7 after challenge. For RNA extraction, between roughly 5,000 and 11,000 MAIT cells from each sample were sorted straight into RNAqueous-Micro lysis buffer. Lymphoprep gradient centrifugation was used to isolate peripheral blood mononuclear cells from blood samples and leukocyte cones. Sorting was done on either a BD FACSAria Fusion or a BD FACSAria III sorter.

Inclusive of the bounding cysteine and phenylalanine, the CDR3 is 13 residues long. Of the read, only the CDR3 DNA is kept; its 39 bases are in frame from base 1. As encoded in the germline V gene, CDR1 is MNHEY while CDR2 is SVGEGT. V is reduced by 5 bases and J by 1 base, leaving a spacing of 8 bases between them. Relative to its sample, this clonotype is medium-sized (0.01 to 0.1%). Its binding antigen is unknown. Qualities for individual bases were not recorded, and no much larger clone is one base off. The protocol used for the library was 5' RACE. Two rounds of PCR with Phusion High-Fidelity polymerase amplified TCRbeta, with sample-specific barcodes added in the primers. To build the TCRbeta libraries, template-switch cDNA synthesis was carried out using SMARTScribe reverse transcriptase along with a TRBC-specific primer. After barcoding, samples were pooled and then prepared using the NEBNext Ultra DNA Library Prep Kit for Illumina. The libraries were sequenced on an Illumina MiSeq using the MiSeq reagent kit v2, 300 cycles. In the paper's pipeline: Reads were demultiplexed by barcode with Jemultiplexer and were aligned with MiTCR using default parameters. Non-functional sequences were filtered out with VDJtools, and clonotypes were defined by amino acid sequence, with frequencies based on assigned sequence reads. In the clonal space homeostasis analysis, clonotypes were binned by frequency as over-represented (0.05-1), large, medium and small. TCRdb itself trimmed the public reads at Q25 with fastp, ran MiXCR and retained productive beta chains. Rows are unified per CDR3 protein, each entry keeping the most common DNA and genes. Here the V and J calls rest on TCRdb's processing, not on the authors' analysis. The sample yields roughly 1,500 distinct CDR3 sequences; 60% to 70% were counted once. Jointly, the top ten make up roughly half of the sample.

The chain employs TRBV6-2 or TRBV6-3 and TRBJ1-1, with the D gene call left open. The receptor's source is a person aged 18 to 70 who was deliberately infected with Salmonella Paratyphi A in a paratyphoid fever challenge study. This specimen consisted of MAIT cells from blood, obtained at the last sampling point of the challenge study. DNA sequence: TGTGCCAGCAGTCTCGGGGAGAACACTGAAGCTTTCTTT. Translated, this is CASSLGENTEAFF.